The next 17 T cell receptor beta chains were all read from a single sample in a study of T-cell memory formation after mild COVID-19 (dated by TCRdb to about 2021). The protocol used for the library was 5' RACE. Sequencing used an Illumina NovaSeq 6000. TCRdb redid the processing of the public reads, applying fastp at Q25 and MiXCR, and retained in-frame beta chains. Here each entry gathers all rows of one CDR3 protein and keeps the most common genes and DNA. For this sample there are 250,000 to 350,000 distinct CDR3 sequences; around 15% appear just once. The ten largest clones take up roughly 23% of the sample. The sequencing input was PBMCs or a T cell subset sorted from them (not recorded which). The receptors here all came from a man younger than 35 who had mild COVID-19 (a few samples of this study predate the infection). The sample titles of this study are shuffled in the database, so cell type and time point are left out; the donor was told from shared clones.

The V gene is TRBV4-3, the J gene TRBJ2-3, with TRBD1 identical over 8 bases. V shed 0 bases, J shed 4 bases, and the junction held 3 bases outside the gene matches. The germline V gene has CDR1 LGHNA and CDR2 YSLEER. The CDR3 runs to 15 residues. CDR3: CASSQEDRDADTQYF. In DNA, the CDR3 is TGCGCCAGCAGCCAAGAGGACAGGGACGCAGATACGCAGTATTTT.

J is TRBJ2-2 and V is TRBV10-2; 14 positions match TRBD2. The germline gives CDR1 WSHSY, CDR2 SAAADI. This CDR3 is 15 amino acids long. V dropped 5 bases and J dropped 6; count of bases not matched to a gene: 2. The CDR3, as DNA: TGCGCCAGCAGTAAGACTAGCGGGGGGGCCGGGGAGCTGTTTTTT. This translates into CASSKTSGGAGELFF.

The chain employs TRBV6-5 and TRBJ2-7; possible D gene TRBD1, 5 bases. The germline gives CDR1 MNHEY, CDR2 SVGAGI. V was shortened by 0 bases and J by 3 bases, with 9 bases between the two germline ends. The CDR3 sequence is 14 residues long. CDR3 residues: CASSYSRAVYEQYF. The CDR3 DNA follows: TGTGCCAGCAGTTACTCCAGGGCGGTCTACGAGCAGTACTTC.

The V call is TRBV11-2, the J call TRBJ1-5; 9 bases align to TRBD1. Germline V gene data show CDR1 as SGHAT and CDR2 as FQNNGV. The V and J ends lost 5 bases and 8 bases, in that order; junction bases with no gene match: 4. This CDR3 has 13 residues. CDR3 DNA: TGTGCCAGCAGCCGGGACAGGGATGAGCCCCAGCATTTT. This sequence encodes CASSRDRDEPQHF. The variable domain in full, completed from reference TRBV11-2 and TRBJ1-5, reads EAGVAQSPRYKIIEKRQSVAFWCNPISGHATLYWYQQILGQGPKLLIQFQNNGVVDDSQLPKDRFSAERLKGVDSTLKIQPAKLEDSAVYLCASSRDRDEPQHFGDGTRLSIL.

The rearrangement links TRBV6-4 to TRBJ2-1; tentative D call: TRBD1 (5 bases). V lost 3 bases and J lost 7, with 10 bases in between. The CDR3 contains 13 residues. Germline values: CDR1 MRHNA, CDR2 SNTAGT. CDR3 coding DNA: TGTGCCAGCAGTGAGGACAACGTAAATGAGCAGTTCTTC. Residues: CASSEDNVNEQFF.

This clonotype was detected only a few times. The chain is built from TRBV6-2 or TRBV6-3 and TRBJ2-3; D gene ambiguous. Looked up from germline, CDR1 is MNHEY and CDR2 is SVGEGT. With 0 bases removed from V and 0 bases from J, the gap between germline ends came to 7 bases. The CDR3 has 15 amino acids. The CDR3 region is CASSYSSTSTDTQYF. The CDR3 bases are TGTGCCAGCAGTTACTCTTCCACTAGCACAGATACGCAGTATTTT.

In its sample, this clonotype was seen many times. The chain links TRBV6-4 to TRBJ2-3; D is perhaps TRBD1 (5 bases). Germline V gives CDR1 MRHNA, CDR2 SNTAGT. Trimming cost V 3 bases and J 0 bases, with 7 bases left between them. The CDR3 runs to 14 residues. CDR3 loop: CASSEGRSTDTQYF. CDR3 coding DNA: TGTGCCAGCAGTGAGGGGCGGAGCACAGATACGCAGTATTTT.

J is TRBJ1-1 and V is TRBV20-1; D not certain. Germline CDR1 is DFQATT and CDR2 is SNEGSKA (reference sequence). The CDR3 contains 10 residues. The germline V and J ends were trimmed by 6 bases and 10 bases, with 12 bases remaining between them. The CDR3: CSANAGAAFF. The CDR3 DNA is TGCAGTGCAAACGCGGGTGCAGCTTTCTTT.

The sample holds a few counts of this clonotype. V usage is TRBV7-9 and J usage is TRBJ2-1; 7 nucleotides agree with TRBD1. This CDR3 contains 13 residues. The germline V gene has CDR1 SEHNR and CDR2 FQNEAQ (reference sequence). V shed 5 bases, J shed 9 bases, and the junction held 7 bases outside the gene matches. CDR3 residues: CASSPSTGFEQFF. In DNA form, the CDR3 reads TGTGCCAGCAGCCCATCGACAGGGTTTGAGCAGTTCTTC.

This clonotype showed up just a few times. The V call is TRBV7-3, the J call TRBJ2-3; D possibly corresponds to TRBD1 (5 bases). Germline V CDR1 and CDR2: SGHTA, FQGTGA. The CDR3 loop spans 13 amino acids. The V and J ends lost 4 bases and 4 bases respectively, with 9 bases between them. As DNA, the CDR3 is TGTGCCAGCAGCTCCCAACAGGCAGATACGCAGTATTTT. The encoded protein is CASSSQQADTQYF.

This clonotype was counted a few times. The chain uses TRBV20-1 and TRBJ1-4; D is possibly TRBD1 (6 bases). Germline V gene data show CDR1 as DFQATT and CDR2 as SNEGSKA (reference sequence). The V end lost 6 bases, the J end lost 5 bases, and 7 bases lay between the germline ends. The CDR3 is made up of 11 amino acids. The CDR3 coding sequence is TGCAGTGCAACAGGGAATGAAAAACTGTTTTTT. Translation: CSATGNEKLFF.

This clonotype was observed a few times. The chain uses TRBV15 and TRBJ2-7; D remains ambiguous. V gave up 1 base and J gave up 3 bases, with 16 bases separating them. Germline CDR1 LNHNV, CDR2 YYDKDF (reference sequence). The CDR3 contains 16 residues. The CDR3: CATSRVGRHSLYEQYF. CDR3 DNA sequence: TGTGCCACCAGCAGAGTCGGGCGGCACTCCCTCTACGAGCAGTACTTC.

This clonotype was counted a few times. The chain combines TRBV18 with TRBJ2-5; D possibly matches TRBD1 or TRBD2 (5 bases each). This CDR3 is 14 amino acids long. CDR1 is KGHSH, CDR2 LQKENI, per germline. Trimming shortened V by 0 bases and J by 6 bases, and 11 bases separated the two germline ends. Written as DNA, the CDR3 is TGTGCCAGCTCACCACCGGCAGGGAGTCAGACCCAGTACTTC. Protein sequence: CASSPPAGSQTQYF.

This clonotype was seen a handful of times. This chain connects TRBV20-1 to TRBJ2-3, with TRBD2 matching 11 bases. This CDR3 contains 16 residues. Germline V gene sequence: CDR1 DFQATT, CDR2 SNEGSKA (reference sequence). J was trimmed by 6 bases and V by 1 base; bases with no gene match: 9. CDR3 loop: CSARVGSGGGLDTQYF. For the CDR3, the DNA is TGCAGTGCTAGAGTGGGTAGCGGGGGGGGACTCGATACGCAGTATTTT.

This clonotype turned up a few times. The chain combines TRBV29-1 with TRBJ1-1, with 10 nucleotides matching TRBD1. The V and J ends lost 7 bases and 4 bases, in that order; junction bases with no gene match: 3. The CDR3 runs 12 residues. The germline V gene encodes CDR1 SQVTM and CDR2 ANQGSEA. The CDR3 DNA follows: TGCAGCGCGGGACAGGGGACCACTGAAGCTTTCTTT. It translates to CSAGQGTTEAFF.

The CDR3 DNA reads TGCGCCAGCAGCCAAGAGGGCGCCACCACTGGGGCCAACGTCCTGACTTTC. Translating it yields CASSQEGATTGANVLTF. V gene TRBV4-3 combines with J gene TRBJ2-6, with D unresolved. V lost 0 bases, J lost 2 bases, and 11 bases lay in between. Germline loops: CDR1 LGHNA, CDR2 YSLEER. CDR3 size: 17 residues.

This chain joins TRBV7-3 and TRBJ2-1; weak D call: TRBD2 (6 bases). The CDR3 length is 15 residues. The germline V gene has CDR1 SGHTA and CDR2 FQGTGA. V dropped 1 base and J dropped 5 bases, with 12 bases sitting between them. CDR3 amino acids: CASSLMPGEHNEQFF. The CDR3 DNA follows: TGTGCCAGCAGCTTAATGCCGGGGGAACACAATGAGCAGTTCTTC.